This TCR beta chain was sequenced in a study of Tregs in tolerant kidney transplant recipients. Study-level information: The nonmyeloablative bone marrow transplants came from related graft donors, with transient mixed chimerism.

Findings and limits, study-wide: For some patients, primers changed over time, blocking nucleotide-level comparison. Donor-specific Treg expansion exceeded global Treg expansion in tolerant patients, suggesting antigen drive.

The CDR3 extends over 13 amino acids. Per germline, CDR1 GTSNPN and CDR2 SVGIG (reference sequence). As to this clone: Its cognate antigen is unknown. One junction end disagrees with the germline gene, perhaps due to a read error. The same CDR3 is also encoded by other DNA sequences in this sample.

TCRdb's copy holds only in-frame clones and misses some; the assay was immunoSEQ multiplex PCR. In the table there are about 87,000 clones, 93% of which are singletons. Sequencing used CD4+ T cells from blood, obtained before the transplant. The chain joins TRBV30 to TRBJ1-6, with TRBD1 matching over 7 bases. This sequence was found in a human donor who received a combined kidney and bone marrow transplant. CDR3 sequence: CAWKGTANSPLHF. The CDR3 DNA reads TGTGCCTGGAAAGGGACAGCCAATTCCCCCCTCCACTTT.